Below are 25 T cell receptor beta chains sequenced from a single sample in a study of cytomegalovirus exposure and HLA in healthy donors. Amplification used 60 Vbeta primers and 13 Jbeta primers. The method was immunoSEQ multiplex PCR; TCRdb's version includes in-frame clones alone and lacks a portion of them. In all, the sample yields about 52,000 clones. Sequencing input: PBMCs. The source of these receptors is a woman in her sixties or seventies in good health and CMV-seropositive.

The V and J genes are TRBV5-1 and TRBJ2-2; the match to TRBD1 covers 10 bases. The CDR3 is made up of 15 amino acids. Germline CDR1 SGHRS, CDR2 YFSETQ. Losses at the gene ends were 7 bases for V and 5 bases for J; bases not matched to a gene: 8. Here the CDR3 reads CASANRTGGTGELFF. CDR3 nucleotide sequence: TGCGCCAGCGCGAATCGGACAGGGGGGACCGGGGAGCTGTTTTTT. Full variable domain (remainder filled in from reference TRBV5-1 and TRBJ2-2): KAGVTQTPRYLIKTRGQQVTLSCSPISGHRSVSWYQQTPGQGLQFLFEYFSETQRNKGNFPGRFSGRQFSNSRSEMNVSTLELGDSALYLCASANRTGGTGELFFGEGSRLTVL.

Frequency places this clone as medium-sized. V usage is TRBV4-3 and J usage is TRBJ1-6, with 9 bases identical to TRBD1. Losses at the gene ends were 1 base for V and 10 bases for J; bases not matched to a gene: 8. Germline CDR1 is LGHNA and CDR2 is YSLEER. This CDR3 has 16 amino acids. The CDR3 reads CASSQGTGEVGSPLHF. The DNA for the CDR3 is TGCGCCAGCAGCCAAGGGACAGGGGAGGTGGGATCACCCCTCCACTTT.

The chain employs TRBV5-1 and TRBJ2-5; TRBD1 agrees at 7 bases. Germline-derived CDR1 and CDR2 are SGHRS and YFSETQ. Trimming removed 4 bases from V and 2 bases from J; junction bases left unmatched: 5. The CDR3 contains 14 residues. In DNA, the CDR3 is TGCGCCAGCAGCGACAGGACAGGTCAAGAGACCCAGTACTTC. It specifies CASSDRTGQETQYF. Supplemented by reference TRBV5-1 and TRBJ2-5, the full variable domain reads KAGVTQTPRYLIKTRGQQVTLSCSPISGHRSVSWYQQTPGQGLQFLFEYFSETQRNKGNFPGRFSGRQFSNSRSEMNVSTLELGDSALYLCASSDRTGQETQYFGPGTRLLVL.

This chain connects TRBV7-9 to TRBJ1-5, with D unresolved. Per germline, CDR1 SEHNR and CDR2 FQNEAQ (reference sequence). The CDR3 spans 14 residues. V was shortened by 5 bases and J by 5 bases, with 13 bases between the two germline ends. The CDR3 sequence is CASSQDTVHQPQHF. In nucleotides, the CDR3 is TGTGCCAGCAGCCAAGACACCGTCCATCAGCCCCAGCATTTT. The variable domain in full, with the rest retrieved from reference TRBV7-9 and TRBJ1-5, is DTGVSQNPRHKITKRGQNVTFRCDPISEHNRLYWYRQTLGQGPEFLTYFQNEAQLEKSRLLSDRFSAERPKGSFSTLEIQRTEQGDSAMYLCASSQDTVHQPQHFGDGTRLSIL.

This chain connects TRBV4-3 to TRBJ1-4; D unclear. Germline V gives CDR1 LGHNA, CDR2 YSLEER. The germline V and J ends were trimmed by 1 base and 7 bases, with 7 bases remaining between them. This CDR3 has 13 amino acids. DNA for the CDR3: TGCGCCAGCAGCCAAGTCGTGCGTGAAAAACTGTTTTTT. Protein product: CASSQVVREKLFF.

The chain carries TRBV10-3 and TRBJ1-5, with 7 nucleotides matching TRBD1. The CDR3 is 14 residues long. In germline, CDR1 is ENHRY, CDR2 SYGVKD. The junction had 6 bases not matched to a gene; V was cut back by 5 bases and J by 5 bases. The DNA of the CDR3 is TGTGCCATCAGTCCCGGAACAGGGGATCAGCCCCAGCATTTT. It encodes CAISPGTGDQPQHF.

The chain uses TRBV5-1 and TRBJ2-7, with TRBD2 identical over 7 bases. The CDR3 sequence is 13 residues long. V shed 1 base and J 5 bases; nucleotides not matched to a gene: 3. Germline values: CDR1 SGHRS, CDR2 YFSETQ. CDR3 bases: TGCGCCAGCAGCTTGATTCGGGGGGACGAGCAGTACTTC. Translating it yields CASSLIRGDEQYF.

The V gene is TRBV2, the J gene TRBJ1-1; 9 nucleotides line up with TRBD1. Germline assignment: CDR1 SNHLY and CDR2 FYNNEI. This CDR3 has 15 residues. J gave up 1 base and V 6 bases, and 6 bases lay outside the gene matches. CDR3 sequence: CASSRSDRGNTEAFF. The DNA of the CDR3 is TGTGCCAGCAGCCGATCGGACAGGGGGAACACTGAAGCTTTCTTT.

The CDR3, as DNA: TGTGCCAGCAGTTCCTTGTGGGGGGAGAATCAGCCCCAGCATTTT. Its translation: CASSSLWGENQPQHF. The gene calls are TRBV27 and TRBJ1-5, with TRBD1 as a possible D gene (5 bases). Per the germline V gene, CDR1 is MNHEY and CDR2 is SMNVEV (reference sequence). Trimming shortened V by 4 bases and J by 4 bases, and 14 bases separated the two germline ends. The CDR3 consists of 15 residues.

The chain is built from TRBV18 and TRBJ2-1, with 7 bases fitting TRBD1. The V gene's germline CDR1 is KGHSH and CDR2 LQKENI. Trimming removed 1 base from V and 7 bases from J; junction bases left unmatched: 4. This CDR3 comprises 14 residues. The CDR3 is CASSPQGQTNEQFF. In DNA form, the CDR3 reads TGTGCCAGCTCACCACAGGGACAGACGAATGAGCAGTTCTTC.

The chain joins TRBV7-9 to TRBJ2-7; possible D gene TRBD2, 5 bases. V was clipped by 1 base and J by 2 bases, with 9 bases between them. This CDR3 comprises 14 residues. Germline-derived CDR1 and CDR2 are SEHNR and FQNEAQ (reference sequence). CDR3 nucleotides: TGTGCCAGCAGCTTAGGAGGGATTACCTACGAGCAGTACTTC. This encodes CASSLGGITYEQYF.

The V gene is TRBV5-1, the J gene TRBJ2-7; TRBD1 aligns across 9 bases. V shed 4 bases, J shed 2 bases, and the junction held 1 base outside the gene matches. Germline V gives CDR1 SGHRS, CDR2 YFSETQ. The CDR3 contains 13 residues. CDR3 in amino acids: CASSRDRAYEQYF. In DNA, the CDR3 is TGCGCCAGCAGCCGGGACAGGGCCTACGAGCAGTACTTC.

On this clone: This same CDR3 is encoded by further DNA sequences in the sample. CDR3 sequence: CASSLTGEAYNEQFF. DNA of the CDR3: TGCGCCAGCAGCTTGACAGGGGAGGCCTACAATGAGCAGTTCTTC. The chain couples TRBV5-1 to TRBJ2-1, with D perhaps matching TRBD1 (7 bases). This CDR3 contains 15 residues. V was clipped by 1 base and J by 2 bases, with 10 bases between them. Germline V gives CDR1 SGHRS, CDR2 YFSETQ.

This rearrangement joins TRBV5-1 to TRBJ2-7; TRBD1 matches 12 bases. Germline-derived CDR1 and CDR2 are SGHRS and YFSETQ. CDR3 length equals 15 residues. The J segment lost 4 bases and the V segment lost 4 bases, leaving 6 bases of the junction unmatched. The CDR3 here is CASSGGTGGNYEQYF. Here the CDR3 DNA reads TGCGCCAGCAGCGGGGGGACAGGGGGCAATTACGAGCAGTACTTC.

The chain employs TRBV5-1 and TRBJ1-3; TRBD1 matches 9 bases. With 7 bases clipped from V and 5 bases from J, the junction kept 10 bases outside the gene matches. Germline CDR1 is SGHRS and CDR2 is YFSETQ. The CDR3 length is 15 residues. CDR3 sequence: CASGPGTGKRNTIYF. CDR3 DNA: TGCGCCAGCGGCCCCGGGACAGGGAAACGAAACACCATATATTTT.

This chain uses TRBV29-1 with TRBJ2-7, with D possibly matching TRBD1 (6 bases). The CDR3 consists of 11 residues. CDR1 is SQVTM and CDR2 is ANQGSEA in the germline V gene. Here the CDR3 DNA reads TGCTCGGCAGGGGACTCCTACGAGCAGTACTTC. Protein: CSAGDSYEQYF.

V is TRBV5-1 and J is TRBJ2-7; tentative D call: TRBD1 (7 bases). The V end lost 0 bases, the J end lost 3 bases, and 16 bases lay between the germline ends. Germline values: CDR1 SGHRS, CDR2 YFSETQ. The CDR3 length is 16 residues. CDR3 in amino acids: CASSLEGGQYDYEQYF. In DNA, the CDR3 is TGCGCCAGCAGCTTGGAGGGGGGACAGTACGACTACGAGCAGTACTTC.

The chain employs TRBV7-9 and TRBJ1-2; TRBD1 matches at 7 bases. V was pared by 1 base and J by 5 bases, with 13 bases of the junction left unmatched. The CDR3 totals 17 residues. The V gene's germline CDR1 is SEHNR and CDR2 FQNEAQ (reference sequence). CDR3 region: CASSLVRLGGARYGYTF. The CDR3 bases are TGTGCCAGCAGCTTAGTCCGGCTAGGGGGCGCACGATATGGCTACACCTTC.

The V and J genes are TRBV5-1 and TRBJ2-7; TRBD2 might be the D (5 bases). Germline V gives CDR1 SGHRS, CDR2 YFSETQ. V lost 4 bases, J lost 5 bases, and 10 bases lay in between. The CDR3 covers 12 residues. This CDR3 is CASSTGADEQYF. CDR3 DNA sequence: TGCGCCAGCAGCACCGGAGCGGACGAGCAGTACTTC.

V gene TRBV4-3 combines with J gene TRBJ1-1; no clear D. V was pared by 0 bases and J by 5 bases, with 13 bases between. This CDR3 is 15 amino acids long. CDR1 is LGHNA, CDR2 YSLEER, per germline. For the CDR3, the DNA is TGCGCCAGCAGCCAAGATCCGGGAAAGGTGACTGAAGCTTTCTTT. It is translated as CASSQDPGKVTEAFF.

The rearrangement links TRBV2 to TRBJ2-3; 8 bases map to TRBD2. The J segment lost 3 bases and the V segment lost 7 bases, leaving 6 bases of the junction unmatched. The germline V gene has CDR1 SNHLY and CDR2 FYNNEI. The CDR3 is 14 residues long. The CDR3 DNA reads TGTGCCAGCACGGGACGGGGGGGGACAGATACGCAGTATTTT. It codes for CASTGRGGTDTQYF.

V and J are TRBV5-1 and TRBJ2-3; perhaps TRBD2 as D (7 bases). V lost 2 bases, J lost 2 bases, and 12 bases lay in between. The CDR3 contains 15 residues. Germline V gene sequence: CDR1 SGHRS, CDR2 YFSETQ. The CDR3 bases are TGCGCCAGCAGCTTTTGGGGGGGCAACACAGATACGCAGTATTTT. This encodes CASSFWGGNTDTQYF. The entire variable domain, with the rest obtained from reference TRBV5-1 and TRBJ2-3, is as follows: KAGVTQTPRYLIKTRGQQVTLSCSPISGHRSVSWYQQTPGQGLQFLFEYFSETQRNKGNFPGRFSGRQFSNSRSEMNVSTLELGDSALYLCASSFWGGNTDTQYFGPGTRLTVL.

The chain is built from TRBV28 and TRBJ2-7; D ambiguous. V was clipped by 5 bases and J by 6 bases, with 20 bases between them. The CDR3 extends over 15 amino acids. The germline V gene encodes CDR1 MDHEN and CDR2 SYDVKM. In DNA, the CDR3 is TGTGCCAGCAGTAAAAACCCTCCGCGGCCCCTCGAGCAGTACTTC. Its translation is CASSKNPPRPLEQYF. Supplemented by reference TRBV28 and TRBJ2-7, the full variable domain reads DVKVTQSSRYLVKRTGEKVFLECVQDMDHENMFWYRQDPGLGLRLIYFSYDVKMKEKGDIPEGYSVSREKKERFSLILESASTNQTSMYLCASSKNPPRPLEQYFGPGTRLTVT.

The gene calls are TRBV7-2 and TRBJ2-7; TRBD2 might be the D (6 bases). CDR1 is SGHTA, CDR2 FQGNSA, per germline. CDR3 length equals 14 residues. The V end was cut by 0 bases, the J end by 4 bases, with 10 bases between. CDR3 loop: CASSLALGGYEQYF. CDR3 DNA sequence: TGTGCCAGCAGCTTAGCGCTAGGAGGGTACGAGCAGTACTTC. The full variable domain, with the rest looked up from reference TRBV7-2 and TRBJ2-7, is GAGVSQSPSNKVTEKGKDVELRCDPISGHTALYWYRQSLGQGLEFLIYFQGNSAPDKSGLPSDRFSAERTGGSVSTLTIQRTQQEDSAVYLCASSLALGGYEQYFGPGTRLTVT.

CDR3 nucleotide sequence: TGTGCCAGCAGCCCCCCGGGGAACACTGAAGCTTTCTTT. It specifies CASSPPGNTEAFF. V usage is TRBV6-5 and J usage is TRBJ1-1; D gene ambiguous. Germline lookup yields CDR1 MNHEY and CDR2 SVGAGI. This CDR3 spans 13 amino acids. V was cut by 6 bases and J by 1 base, with 9 bases left in between.